These T cell receptor beta chains were read from a single sample in a study of glioma-infiltrating T cells after dendritic cell vaccination. The table came from immunoSEQ multiplex PCR; TCRdb's copy has only in-frame clones and leaves some out. The table lists around 23,000 clones, roughly 91% of them singletons. Sample: blood, taken after dendritic cell vaccination. These receptors all stem from a human donor with glioblastoma. Each CDR3 is given with its conserved first and last residue. Fields, in order: D gene, V gene, CDR3 length, J gene, clone size, CDR3 protein, CDR3 DNA. D genes are given only for firm matches. Only part of the rows carry a size: once, few, many, or a class if the clone is expanded.

d_call: TRBD2; v_call: TRBV27; cdr3_length: 17; j_call: TRBJ2-7; clone_size: NA; cdr3_aa: CASSFGGGRRPGYEQYF; cdr3_nt: TGTGCCAGCAGTTTCGGCGGGGGGCGGCGCCCTGGCTACGAGCAGTACTTC
d_call: NA; v_call: TRBV9; cdr3_length: 13; j_call: TRBJ1-6; clone_size: NA; cdr3_aa: CASSVDQNSPLHF; cdr3_nt: TGTGCCAGCAGCGTAGACCAGAATTCACCCCTCCACTTT
d_call: NA; v_call: TRBV25-1; cdr3_length: 13; j_call: TRBJ1-2; clone_size: NA; cdr3_aa: CASSEYVGSGYTF; cdr3_nt: TGTGCCAGCAGTGAATATGTGGGGAGCGGCTACACCTTC
d_call: NA; v_call: TRBV27; cdr3_length: 15; j_call: TRBJ2-7; clone_size: NA; cdr3_aa: CASRESGLSSYEQYF; cdr3_nt: TGTGCCAGCAGGGAGTCAGGGCTTAGCTCCTACGAGCAGTACTTC
d_call: NA; v_call: TRBV7-9; cdr3_length: 12; j_call: TRBJ1-2; clone_size: NA; cdr3_aa: CASSLGRDGYTF; cdr3_nt: TGTGCCAGCAGCTTAGGTCGGGATGGCTACACCTTC
d_call: TRBD2; v_call: TRBV5-1; cdr3_length: 19; j_call: TRBJ2-5; clone_size: NA; cdr3_aa: CASSLLGPAGLAGVETQYF; cdr3_nt: TGCGCCAGCAGCTTGTTGGGACCTGCGGGACTAGCGGGGGTAGAGACCCAGTACTTC
d_call: NA; v_call: TRBV7-9; cdr3_length: 16; j_call: TRBJ2-6; clone_size: NA; cdr3_aa: CAGVRAVSSGANVLTF; cdr3_nt: TGTGCCGGAGTGAGGGCGGTCAGCTCTGGGGCCAACGTCCTGACTTTC
d_call: TRBD2; v_call: TRBV12-5; cdr3_length: 17; j_call: TRBJ2-3; clone_size: NA; cdr3_aa: CASGAGLAGARVDTQYF; cdr3_nt: TGTGCTAGTGGTGCCGGACTAGCGGGGGCCAGGGTAGATACGCAGTATTTT
d_call: TRBD2; v_call: TRBV7-9; cdr3_length: 15; j_call: TRBJ2-7; clone_size: NA; cdr3_aa: CASSQSSGDSYEQYF; cdr3_nt: TGTGCCAGCAGCCAATCGAGCGGGGACTCCTACGAGCAGTACTTC
d_call: TRBD2; v_call: TRBV5-6; cdr3_length: 17; j_call: TRBJ2-5; clone_size: NA; cdr3_aa: CASSSTRLAGGQETQYF; cdr3_nt: TGTGCCAGCAGTTCTACACGACTAGCGGGGGGTCAAGAGACCCAGTACTTC
d_call: NA; v_call: TRBV5-8; cdr3_length: 13; j_call: TRBJ2-1; clone_size: NA; cdr3_aa: CASSSDNYNEQFF; cdr3_nt: TGTGCCAGCAGCTCGGACAACTACAATGAGCAGTTCTTC
d_call: NA; v_call: TRBV4-1; cdr3_length: 14; j_call: TRBJ1-4; clone_size: NA; cdr3_aa: CASSQDLQFEKLFF; cdr3_nt: TGCGCCAGCAGCCAAGATCTTCAGTTCGAAAAACTGTTTTTT
d_call: NA; v_call: TRBV12-5; cdr3_length: 15; j_call: TRBJ1-4; clone_size: once; cdr3_aa: CASGARDGTNEKLFF; cdr3_nt: TGTGCTAGTGGGGCCCGTGACGGGACTAATGAAAAACTGTTTTTT
d_call: NA; v_call: TRBV19; cdr3_length: 15; j_call: TRBJ1-1; clone_size: NA; cdr3_aa: CASSINAGANFEAFF; cdr3_nt: TGTGCCAGTAGTATAAATGCAGGGGCGAACTTTGAAGCTTTCTTT
d_call: NA; v_call: TRBV6-4; cdr3_length: 13; j_call: TRBJ1-5; clone_size: NA; cdr3_aa: CASSDGGNQPQHF; cdr3_nt: TGTGCCAGCTCCGACGGGGGCAATCAGCCCCAGCATTTT
d_call: TRBD2; v_call: TRBV18; cdr3_length: 16; j_call: TRBJ2-3; clone_size: NA; cdr3_aa: CASSPQGLSSTDTQYF; cdr3_nt: TGTGCCAGCTCGCCTCAGGGACTATCCAGCACAGATACGCAGTATTTT
d_call: TRBD1; v_call: TRBV6-5; cdr3_length: 15; j_call: TRBJ1-6; clone_size: NA; cdr3_aa: CASRRRTGDNSPLHF; cdr3_nt: TGTGCCAGCAGACGAAGGACAGGGGATAATTCCCCCCTCCACTTT
d_call: NA; v_call: TRBV11-2; cdr3_length: 14; j_call: TRBJ2-2; clone_size: NA; cdr3_aa: CASSLDSVTGELFF; cdr3_nt: TGTGCCAGCAGCTTAGACTCAGTCACCGGGGAGCTGTTTTTT
d_call: NA; v_call: TRBV4-2; cdr3_length: 14; j_call: TRBJ1-6; clone_size: NA; cdr3_aa: CASSQGTYNSPLHF; cdr3_nt: TGTGCCAGCAGCCAAGGTACCTATAATTCCCCCCTCCACTTT
d_call: NA; v_call: TRBV12-5; cdr3_length: 15; j_call: TRBJ2-1; clone_size: NA; cdr3_aa: CASGLAGSSYNEQFF; cdr3_nt: TGTGCTAGTGGTTTGGCAGGAAGCTCCTACAATGAGCAGTTCTTC
d_call: NA; v_call: TRBV7-8; cdr3_length: 17; j_call: TRBJ1-6; clone_size: NA; cdr3_aa: CASSKGAGGVRDSPLHF; cdr3_nt: TGTGCCAGCAGCAAAGGGGCCGGGGGTGTTAGGGATTCACCCCTCCACTTT
d_call: NA; v_call: TRBV5-4; cdr3_length: 18; j_call: TRBJ1-2; clone_size: NA; cdr3_aa: CASSLGGRWGSTNNGYTF; cdr3_nt: TGTGCCAGCAGCTTGGGGGGCCGGTGGGGCAGTACTAACAATGGCTACACCTTC
d_call: NA; v_call: TRBV6-6; cdr3_length: 12; j_call: TRBJ2-7; clone_size: NA; cdr3_aa: CASSFGVGEQYF; cdr3_nt: TGTGCCAGCAGTTTCGGGGTGGGCGAGCAGTACTTC
d_call: NA; v_call: TRBV7-9; cdr3_length: 16; j_call: TRBJ1-3; clone_size: few; cdr3_aa: CASSRRAGMVGNTIYF; cdr3_nt: TGTGCCAGCAGCCGTCGAGCGGGGATGGTTGGAAACACCATATATTTT
d_call: NA; v_call: TRBV4-1; cdr3_length: 17; j_call: TRBJ2-7; clone_size: NA; cdr3_aa: CASSQATVGGGGYEQYF; cdr3_nt: TGCGCCAGCAGCCAAGCTACGGTGGGGGGAGGAGGCTACGAGCAGTACTTC
d_call: NA; v_call: TRBV2; cdr3_length: 16; j_call: TRBJ2-3; clone_size: NA; cdr3_aa: CASTPGWSGSTDTQYF; cdr3_nt: TGTGCCAGCACCCCCGGCTGGAGCGGGAGCACAGATACGCAGTATTTT
d_call: NA; v_call: TRBV6-1; cdr3_length: 14; j_call: TRBJ2-7; clone_size: NA; cdr3_aa: CASSEAGGPYEQYF; cdr3_nt: TGTGCCAGCAGTGAAGCAGGCGGTCCCTACGAGCAGTACTTC
d_call: NA; v_call: TRBV11-2; cdr3_length: 12; j_call: TRBJ1-2; clone_size: NA; cdr3_aa: CASSRTGYGYTF; cdr3_nt: TGTGCCAGCAGCCGTACAGGGTACGGCTACACCTTC
d_call: TRBD2; v_call: TRBV7-9; cdr3_length: 17; j_call: TRBJ2-5; clone_size: NA; cdr3_aa: CASSAEPGLVIGETQYF; cdr3_nt: TGTGCCAGCAGCGCAGAGCCGGGACTAGTGATCGGAGAGACCCAGTACTTC
d_call: NA; v_call: TRBV5-4; cdr3_length: 15; j_call: TRBJ1-1; clone_size: NA; cdr3_aa: CASSLVGEGDTEAFF; cdr3_nt: TGTGCCAGCAGCTTGGTGGGGGAGGGTGACACTGAAGCTTTCTTT
d_call: NA; v_call: TRBV27; cdr3_length: 15; j_call: TRBJ1-5; clone_size: NA; cdr3_aa: CASSLSTGSNQPQHF; cdr3_nt: TGTGCCAGCAGTTTATCAACGGGAAGCAATCAGCCCCAGCATTTT
d_call: TRBD1; v_call: TRBV25-1; cdr3_length: 14; j_call: TRBJ2-1; clone_size: NA; cdr3_aa: CASSRDRVGNEQFF; cdr3_nt: TGTGCCAGCAGCCGGGACAGGGTAGGGAATGAGCAGTTCTTC
d_call: NA; v_call: TRBV7-9; cdr3_length: 14; j_call: TRBJ2-5; clone_size: NA; cdr3_aa: CASSLAHGGETQYF; cdr3_nt: TGTGCCAGCAGCTTAGCGCATGGAGGGGAGACCCAGTACTTC
d_call: NA; v_call: TRBV21-1; cdr3_length: 16; j_call: TRBJ2-7; clone_size: NA; cdr3_aa: CASSPRQGKKSYEQYF; cdr3_nt: TGTGCCAGCAGCCCTCGACAGGGGAAGAAATCCTACGAGCAGTACTTC
d_call: TRBD1; v_call: TRBV2; cdr3_length: 13; j_call: TRBJ2-5; clone_size: NA; cdr3_aa: CATTQGPQGTQYF; cdr3_nt: TGTGCCACAACACAGGGGCCCCAGGGGACCCAGTACTTC
d_call: NA; v_call: TRBV11-3; cdr3_length: 14; j_call: TRBJ2-1; clone_size: NA; cdr3_aa: CASSPSQLDHEQFF; cdr3_nt: TGTGCCAGCAGCCCATCCCAGCTAGACCATGAGCAGTTCTTC
d_call: TRBD1; v_call: TRBV19; cdr3_length: 16; j_call: TRBJ1-5; clone_size: NA; cdr3_aa: CASSGPQGKRNQPQHF; cdr3_nt: TGTGCCAGTAGTGGACCACAGGGGAAGCGCAATCAGCCCCAGCATTTT
d_call: TRBD2; v_call: TRBV7-8; cdr3_length: 13; j_call: TRBJ2-5; clone_size: NA; cdr3_aa: CASSSAGAETQYF; cdr3_nt: TGTGCCAGCAGCTCAGCGGGGGCGGAGACCCAGTACTTC
d_call: NA; v_call: TRBV25-1; cdr3_length: 15; j_call: TRBJ1-3; clone_size: NA; cdr3_aa: CASSDQAPSGNTIYF; cdr3_nt: TGTGCCAGCAGTGATCAGGCCCCCTCTGGAAACACCATATATTTT
d_call: NA; v_call: TRBV4-1; cdr3_length: 15; j_call: TRBJ1-3; clone_size: NA; cdr3_aa: CASSQGSVSGNTIYF; cdr3_nt: TGCGCCAGCAGCCAAGGTAGCGTCTCTGGAAACACCATATATTTT
d_call: TRBD1; v_call: TRBV4-1; cdr3_length: 15; j_call: TRBJ2-3; clone_size: NA; cdr3_aa: CASSPWGQATDTQYF; cdr3_nt: TGCGCCAGCAGCCCGTGGGGACAGGCCACAGATACGCAGTATTTT
d_call: TRBD1; v_call: TRBV28; cdr3_length: 13; j_call: TRBJ1-4; clone_size: NA; cdr3_aa: CATGDRLNEKLFF; cdr3_nt: TGTGCCACCGGGGACAGGCTGAATGAAAAACTGTTTTTT
d_call: TRBD1; v_call: TRBV28; cdr3_length: 15; j_call: TRBJ1-3; clone_size: once; cdr3_aa: CASRDSGYSGNTIYF; cdr3_nt: TGTGCCAGTCGGGACAGCGGATACTCTGGAAACACCATATATTTT
d_call: TRBD1; v_call: TRBV2; cdr3_length: 14; j_call: TRBJ1-6; clone_size: NA; cdr3_aa: CASSGETGASPLHF; cdr3_nt: TGTGCCAGCAGTGGAGAGACAGGGGCTTCACCCCTCCACTTT
d_call: TRBD2; v_call: TRBV7-9; cdr3_length: 16; j_call: TRBJ2-5; clone_size: NA; cdr3_aa: CASSLWSGGTQETQYF; cdr3_nt: TGTGCCAGCAGCTTATGGAGCGGGGGGACCCAAGAGACCCAGTACTTC
d_call: NA; v_call: TRBV18; cdr3_length: 15; j_call: TRBJ2-7; clone_size: NA; cdr3_aa: CASSPPLMTAHEQYF; cdr3_nt: TGTGCCAGCTCACCACCCCTCATGACTGCCCACGAGCAGTACTTC
d_call: NA; v_call: TRBV2; cdr3_length: 14; j_call: TRBJ2-2; clone_size: NA; cdr3_aa: CARSSDFNTGELFF; cdr3_nt: TGTGCCAGATCTAGCGATTTCAACACCGGGGAGCTGTTTTTT
d_call: TRBD1; v_call: TRBV11-2; cdr3_length: 12; j_call: TRBJ2-3; clone_size: once; cdr3_aa: CASSLSGTGQYF; cdr3_nt: TGTGCCAGCAGCTTATCCGGGACAGGGCAATATTTT
d_call: TRBD1; v_call: TRBV6-5; cdr3_length: 14; j_call: TRBJ1-1; clone_size: NA; cdr3_aa: CASSRIRGRTEAFF; cdr3_nt: TGTGCCAGCAGTCGCATCAGGGGGCGGACTGAAGCTTTCTTT
d_call: TRBD2; v_call: TRBV7-2; cdr3_length: 16; j_call: TRBJ2-5; clone_size: NA; cdr3_aa: CASSTGLAGGLETQYF; cdr3_nt: TGTGCCAGCAGCACCGGACTAGCGGGGGGGCTCGAGACCCAGTACTTC
d_call: NA; v_call: TRBV19; cdr3_length: 16; j_call: TRBJ2-2; clone_size: NA; cdr3_aa: CASRVGGYTNTGELFF; cdr3_nt: TGTGCCAGTAGAGTGGGGGGATATACTAACACCGGGGAGCTGTTTTTT